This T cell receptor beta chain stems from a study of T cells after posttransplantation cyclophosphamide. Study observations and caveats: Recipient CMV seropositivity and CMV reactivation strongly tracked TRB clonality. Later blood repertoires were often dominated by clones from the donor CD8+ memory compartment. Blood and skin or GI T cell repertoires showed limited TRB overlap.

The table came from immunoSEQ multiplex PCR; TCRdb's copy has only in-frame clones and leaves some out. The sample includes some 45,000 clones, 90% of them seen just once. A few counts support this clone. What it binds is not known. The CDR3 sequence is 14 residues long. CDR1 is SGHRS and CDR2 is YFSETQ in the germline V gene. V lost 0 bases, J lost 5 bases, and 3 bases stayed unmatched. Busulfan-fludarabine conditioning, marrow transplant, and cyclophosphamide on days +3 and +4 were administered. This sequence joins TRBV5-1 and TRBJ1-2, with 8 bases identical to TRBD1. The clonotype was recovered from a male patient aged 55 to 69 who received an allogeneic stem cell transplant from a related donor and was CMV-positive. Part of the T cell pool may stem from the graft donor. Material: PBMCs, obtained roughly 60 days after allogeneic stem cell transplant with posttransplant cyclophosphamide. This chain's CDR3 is CASSLDGTGYGYTF. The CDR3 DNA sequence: TGCGCCAGCAGCTTGGACGGGACAGGTTATGGCTACACCTTC.